This T cell receptor beta chain is from a study of blood T cell repertoires in COVID-19. CDR3 length equals 12 residues. The germline V gene encodes CDR1 SGHAT and CDR2 FQDESV (reference sequence). The germline V and J ends were trimmed by 6 bases and 4 bases, with 9 bases remaining between them. TCRdb's table, derived via immunoSEQ multiplex PCR, lists solely in-frame clones and lacks some. The table includes under 150,000 clones, just over 75% detected once. Source material: peripheral blood. This rearrangement joins TRBV11-1 to TRBJ1-1; D unclear. This sequence was found in a human donor in a cohort sampled during active COVID-19. The CDR3 DNA is TGTGCCAGCAGGGCCGCGGGCACTGAAGCTTTCTTT. This sequence encodes CASRAAGTEAFF.